A selection of T cell receptor beta chains follows, all from one sample in a study of T-cell reconstitution after alpha-beta-depleted transplantation in children. Using its own MiXCR run on the PCR reads, TCRdb lists one record per CDR3 protein. The sample holds about 610,000 distinct CDR3 sequences, over 9.5% seen once. Sequenced material: PBMCs from the stem cell graft donor, taken from the stem cell graft. The receptors were sampled from a human donor who donated a stem cell graft to a child with acute myeloid leukemia. The CDR3 runs from the conserved cysteine through the conserved F or W. The order of the fields is D gene, J gene, V gene, CDR3 protein. D genes are given only for firm matches.

NA,TRBJ1-2,TRBV7-9,CASSRDRATNYGYTF
NA,TRBJ2-1,TRBV4-3,CASSQDLVLSLYNEQFF
TRBD2,TRBJ2-7,TRBV29-1,CSVASGRRREQYF
NA,TRBJ2-3,TRBV28,CASSRDGVDTQYF
TRBD2,TRBJ2-7,TRBV20-1,CSAQTSGRVHEQYF
TRBD1,TRBJ1-2,TRBV12-3/TRBV12-4,CASSLQGFGYTF
NA,TRBJ2-1,TRBV3-1,CASSQVGLGGNEQFF
NA,TRBJ1-6,TRBV12-3/TRBV12-4,CASSLSLVNSPLHF
NA,TRBJ1-6,TRBV7-6,CASSLERDNSPLHF
NA,TRBJ2-1,TRBV18,CASSEGPRRQFF
NA,TRBJ2-4,TRBV6-2/TRBV6-3,CASSSAGKAKNIQYF
NA,TRBJ2-3,TRBV5-1,CASSPASSPHTDTQYF
NA,TRBJ2-7,TRBV28,CASTTPVGPLVPRIPYEQYF
TRBD2,TRBJ2-1,TRBV20-1,CSVLEREGGEQFF
NA,TRBJ2-7,TRBV6-5,CASSYSSLQEQYF
TRBD2,TRBJ2-1,TRBV5-1,CASSPTGLADINEQFF
TRBD1,TRBJ1-1,TRBV10-3,CAISEAEVGGQGAEAFF
NA,TRBJ1-1,TRBV21-1,CASSKDWTGSNTEAFF
NA,TRBJ2-3,TRBV7-6,CASSLGAGAAQADTQYF
TRBD2,TRBJ2-1,TRBV6-1,CASRDQGLAGANNEQFF
TRBD1,TRBJ1-1,TRBV6-5,CASRSQGANTEAFF
TRBD2,TRBJ2-7,TRBV7-2,CASSLALLAGASEQYF
TRBD2,TRBJ2-1,TRBV6-2/TRBV6-3,CASRERELSYNEQFF
TRBD1,TRBJ2-1,TRBV28,CASSRRQGSNEQFF
TRBD1,TRBJ1-5,TRBV6-1,CASKSGGQGYQPQHF
TRBD2,TRBJ2-1,TRBV20-1,CSARDGTRGNEQFF
TRBD2,TRBJ2-1,TRBV29-1,CSDGPDLAEPYNEQFF
NA,TRBJ2-2,TRBV7-3,CASSLAVVTHTGELFF
TRBD2,TRBJ2-5,TRBV9,CASSVELPGTTQETQYF
NA,TRBJ2-3,TRBV5-1,CASSLGLLTDTQYF
NA,TRBJ2-2,TRBV2,CASSGTTREITGELFF
TRBD1,TRBJ2-1,TRBV6-1,CASSRDRVNEQFF
TRBD1,TRBJ2-7,TRBV14,CASSRTGAPYEQYF
NA,TRBJ1-3,TRBV4-3,CASSQDPGAGNTIYF
NA,TRBJ2-7,TRBV20-1,CSATPGDEQYF
NA,TRBJ1-1,TRBV7-3,CASSALTVNTEAFF
TRBD2,TRBJ2-7,TRBV27,CASSPGLAVSYEQYF
TRBD2,TRBJ2-5,TRBV19,CASSMGGSYQETQYF